This entry features one TCR beta chain sequence. Its antigen is currently unknown. Germline trimming cut 3 bases from V and 6 bases from J; bases unmatched to any gene: 11. Germline V gives CDR1 LNHDA, CDR2 SQIVND (reference sequence). The CDR3 loop spans 16 amino acids. This specimen comes from a study of beta chain features in type 1 diabetes. Study-wide findings and caveats: Comparison showed that naive, central memory and Treg TCRB repertoires appeared more similar among patients than among healthy donors. Moderate but significant shortening of TCRB CDR3s was recorded in all four CD4+ subsets from Type 1 diabetes patients.

Expressed TCRB transcripts were sequenced, since all the RNA that had been isolated was reverse transcribed. Here immunoSEQ multiplex PCR was the method, and the copy in TCRdb shows in-frame clones only, minus some. The data contain some 350,000 clones, roughly 13% of them singletons. The TCR originated in a woman aged 18-35 years with type 1 diabetes. The rearrangement joins TRBV19 to TRBJ1-5, with 7 bases fitting TRBD1. Sequenced material: naive CD4+ T cells from blood. DNA of the CDR3: TGTGCCAGTAGTATTCTCTCCGACAGGGCGGGTCAGCCCCAGCATTTT. Residues: CASSILSDRAGQPQHF.